This T cell receptor (beta chain) was observed in a study of regulatory T cells in long-lasting Graves disease. Study-level points and caveats: Preferential use of TRBV28, TRBJ1-2 and TRBJ2-5 was seen in persistent disease. Newly diagnosed Graves' patients exceeded persistent ones in TCR diversity.

Comments on this clonotype: Its antigen is as yet unknown.

Libraries of TCR beta came from iRepertoire HTBI primers plus Arm-PCR of CDR3 regions. MiXCR, applied by TCRdb to the multiplex PCR reads, yields one record per CDR3 protein. Of 300,000 to 450,000 distinct CDR3 sequences in the sample, about a sixth are singletons; the top ten hold 22%. Trimming took 6 bases from V and 5 from J; bases not matched to a gene: 8. The CDR3 is 16 amino acids. CDR1 and CDR2 (germline): LGHNT, FRNRAP. As for time point: newly diagnosed GD, antithyroid drugs for less than 3 months. After RNA was extracted from PBMCs, the TCR library was made from it. Graves' disease diagnoses used American Thyroid Association guidelines. Around 8.2 milliliters of peripheral blood were drawn into EDTA tubes.

V gene TRBV12-5 combines with J gene TRBJ2-4; 12 positions match TRBD2. The clonotype was recovered from a female donor with Graves disease. Source: peripheral blood mononuclear cells (PBMCs), taken at new diagnosis, from a patient treated with antithyroid drugs. The CDR3 coding sequence is TGTGCTAGTGGCCCACCTAGCGGGGGGGCGGAAAACATTCAGTACTTC. Translation: CASGPPSGGAENIQYF.